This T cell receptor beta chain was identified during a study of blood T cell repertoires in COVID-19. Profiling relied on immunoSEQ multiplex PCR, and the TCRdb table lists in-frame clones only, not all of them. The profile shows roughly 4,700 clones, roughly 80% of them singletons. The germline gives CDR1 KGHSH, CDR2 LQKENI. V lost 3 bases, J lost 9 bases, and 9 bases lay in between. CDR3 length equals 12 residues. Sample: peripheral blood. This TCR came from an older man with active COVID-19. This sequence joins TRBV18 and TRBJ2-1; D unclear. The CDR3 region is CASSPSELEQFF. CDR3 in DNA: TGTGCCAGCTCACCCTCGGAGCTTGAGCAGTTCTTC.